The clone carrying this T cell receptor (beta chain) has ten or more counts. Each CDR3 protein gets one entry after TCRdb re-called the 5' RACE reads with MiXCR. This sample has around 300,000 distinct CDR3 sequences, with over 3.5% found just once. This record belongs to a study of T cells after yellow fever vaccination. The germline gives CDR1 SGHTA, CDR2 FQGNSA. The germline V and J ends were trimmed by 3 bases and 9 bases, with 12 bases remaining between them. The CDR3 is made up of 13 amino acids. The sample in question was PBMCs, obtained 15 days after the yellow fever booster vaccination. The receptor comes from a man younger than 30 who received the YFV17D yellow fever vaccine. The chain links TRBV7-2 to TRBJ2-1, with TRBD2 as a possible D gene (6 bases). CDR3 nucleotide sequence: TGTGCCAGCAGCTTTCGGCGGGGTCCTGAGCAGTTCTTC. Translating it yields CASSFRRGPEQFF.